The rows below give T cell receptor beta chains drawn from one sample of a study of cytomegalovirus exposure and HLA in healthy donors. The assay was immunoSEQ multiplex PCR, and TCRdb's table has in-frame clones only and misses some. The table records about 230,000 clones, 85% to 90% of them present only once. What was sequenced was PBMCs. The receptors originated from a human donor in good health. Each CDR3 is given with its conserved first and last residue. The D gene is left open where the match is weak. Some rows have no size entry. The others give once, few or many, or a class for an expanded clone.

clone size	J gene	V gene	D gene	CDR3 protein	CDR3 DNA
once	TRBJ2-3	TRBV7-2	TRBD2	CASSSLAGVADTQYF	TGTGCCAGCAGCTCCTTAGCGGGAGTCGCAGATACGCAGTATTTT
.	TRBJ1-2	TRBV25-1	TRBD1	CASPDRGPHGYTF	TGTGCCAGCCCAGACAGGGGGCCCCATGGCTACACCTTC
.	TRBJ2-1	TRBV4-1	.	CASSQAAGPGEQFF	TGCGCCAGCAGCCAAGCGGCAGGGCCAGGTGAGCAGTTCTTC
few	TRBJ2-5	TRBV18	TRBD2	CASSPRLAGDEQTQYF	TGTGCCAGCTCACCAAGGCTAGCGGGAGATGAGCAGACCCAGTACTTC
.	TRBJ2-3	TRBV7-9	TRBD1	CASINAGTGASTDTQYF	TGTGCCAGCATCAACGCTGGAACAGGGGCTAGCACAGATACGCAGTATTTT
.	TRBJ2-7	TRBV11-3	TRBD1	CASSHRDRNYEQYF	TGTGCCAGCAGCCACCGGGACAGAAACTACGAGCAGTACTTC
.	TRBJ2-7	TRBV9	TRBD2	CASSVGTSGTLYEQYF	TGTGCCAGCAGCGTAGGGACTAGCGGGACCCTCTACGAGCAGTACTTC
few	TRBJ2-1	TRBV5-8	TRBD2	CASSRIPTSGRASSYNEQFF	TGTGCCAGCAGTCGTATTCCGACTAGCGGGAGGGCGAGCTCCTACAATGAGCAGTTCTTC
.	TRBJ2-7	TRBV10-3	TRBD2	CAISESRGLAGENEQYF	TGTGCCATCAGTGAGTCAAGGGGACTAGCGGGAGAGAACGAGCAGTACTTC
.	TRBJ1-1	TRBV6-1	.	CASSIRGGGRTEAFF	TGTGCCAGCTCAATTAGAGGGGGGGGCCGCACTGAAGCTTTCTTT
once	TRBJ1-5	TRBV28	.	CASSLQLWPYSNQPQHF	TGTGCCAGCAGTTTACAATTATGGCCATATAGCAATCAGCCCCAGCATTTT
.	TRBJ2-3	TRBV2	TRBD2	CASSGGTSGSSTDTQYF	TGTGCCAGCAGTGGGGGGACTAGCGGTTCTAGCACAGATACGCAGTATTTT
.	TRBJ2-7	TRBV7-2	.	CASSPVPSPYEQYF	TGTGCCAGCAGCCCAGTTCCGTCTCCTTACGAGCAGTACTTC
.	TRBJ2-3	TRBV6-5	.	CASSPTVKITDTQYF	TGTGCCAGCAGCCCGACAGTGAAAATCACAGATACGCAGTATTTT
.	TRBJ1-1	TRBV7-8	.	CASSGDLNTEAFF	TGTGCCAGCTCGGGAGATCTGAACACTGAAGCTTTCTTT
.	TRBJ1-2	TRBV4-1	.	CASSQDEGADYGYTF	TGCGCCAGCAGCCAAGACGAAGGGGCGGACTATGGCTACACCTTC
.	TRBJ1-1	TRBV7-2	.	CASSLVAGYGTEAFF	TGTGCCAGCAGCTTAGTGGCCGGGTACGGCACTGAAGCTTTCTTT
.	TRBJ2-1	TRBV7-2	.	CASSLQGRASHNEQFF	TGTGCCAGCAGCTTACAGGGGAGGGCTTCCCACAATGAGCAGTTCTTC
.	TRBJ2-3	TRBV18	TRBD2	CASSRTSGRTDTQYF	TGTGCCAGCTCACGGACTAGCGGGAGGACAGATACGCAGTATTTT
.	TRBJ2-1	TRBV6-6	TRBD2	CASSYRSSGEYNEQFF	TGTGCCAGCAGTTACAGGTCTAGCGGAGAATACAATGAGCAGTTCTTC
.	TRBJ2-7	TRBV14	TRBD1	CASSAVGQGGEQYF	TGTGCCAGCAGCGCCGTCGGACAGGGAGGCGAGCAGTACTTC
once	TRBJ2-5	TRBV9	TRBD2	CASSVGSSGRARETQYF	TGTGCCAGCAGCGTAGGCTCTAGCGGGAGGGCCAGGGAGACCCAGTACTTC
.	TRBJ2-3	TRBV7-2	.	CASSLPGSLTDTQYF	TGTGCCAGCAGCTTACCAGGTTCCCTTACAGATACGCAGTATTTT
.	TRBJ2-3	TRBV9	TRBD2	CASSPTSGRRSTDTQYF	TGTGCCAGCAGCCCCACTAGCGGGAGGCGGAGCACAGATACGCAGTATTTT
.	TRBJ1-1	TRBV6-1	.	CASSENRANTEAFF	TGTGCCAGCAGCGAAAACAGGGCGAACACTGAAGCTTTCTTT
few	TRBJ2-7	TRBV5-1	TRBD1	CASSYSGTESYEQYF	TGCGCCAGCAGTTACTCCGGGACAGAATCCTACGAGCAGTACTTC
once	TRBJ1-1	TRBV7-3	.	CASSLGQGWTEAFF	TGTGCCAGCAGCTTGGGTCAGGGGTGGACTGAAGCTTTCTTT
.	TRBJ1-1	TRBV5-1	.	CASSLIRGNTEAFF	TGCGCCAGCAGCCTAATCAGGGGGAACACTGAAGCTTTCTTT
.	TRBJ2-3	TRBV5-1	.	CASSLGPGSPSTDTQYF	TGCGCCAGCAGCTTGGGGCCCGGGTCACCTAGCACAGATACGCAGTATTTT
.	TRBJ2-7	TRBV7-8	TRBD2	CASSISTGLAVTYEQYF	TGTGCCAGCAGCATAAGCACCGGACTAGCGGTAACCTACGAGCAGTACTTC
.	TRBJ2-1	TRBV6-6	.	CASNRENEQFF	TGTGCCAGCAATCGGGAGAATGAGCAGTTCTTC
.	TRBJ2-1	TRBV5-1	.	CASSLGGMRSNEQFF	TGCGCCAGCAGCTTGGGCGGGATGAGGTCGAATGAGCAGTTCTTC
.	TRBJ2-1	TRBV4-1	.	CASSQNSGEQFF	TGCGCCAGCAGCCAAAACTCGGGTGAGCAGTTCTTC
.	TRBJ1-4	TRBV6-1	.	CASIGDWANEKLFF	TGTGCCAGCATAGGGGATTGGGCTAATGAAAAACTGTTTTTT
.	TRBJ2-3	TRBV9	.	CASSVVIKGVTDTQYF	TGTGCCAGCAGCGTAGTGATTAAGGGAGTAACAGATACGCAGTATTTT
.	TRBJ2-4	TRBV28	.	CASSPRRFKNIQYF	TGTGCCAGCAGCCCTCGGCGGTTCAAAAACATTCAGTACTTC
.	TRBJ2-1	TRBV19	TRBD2	CASRPLAGGPYNEQFF	TGTGCCAGTAGACCCCTAGCGGGAGGACCCTACAATGAGCAGTTCTTC
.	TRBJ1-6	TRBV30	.	CAWSTGLDSPLHF	TGTGCCTGGAGTACGGGGTTGGATTCACCCCTCCACTTT
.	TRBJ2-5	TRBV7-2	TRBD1	CASSKQGMETQYF	TGTGCCAGCAGCAAACAGGGGATGGAGACCCAGTACTTC
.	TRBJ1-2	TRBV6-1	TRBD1	CASSGADRGNYGYTF	TGTGCCAGCAGTGGGGCGGACAGGGGAAACTATGGCTACACCTTC
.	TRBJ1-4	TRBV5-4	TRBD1	CASSLTSDRGATNEKLFF	TGTGCCAGCAGCCTCACATCCGACAGGGGAGCCACTAATGAAAAACTGTTTTTT
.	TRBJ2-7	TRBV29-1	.	CSVEDQQGLSEQYF	TGCAGCGTTGAAGATCAACAGGGTCTATCCGAGCAGTACTTC
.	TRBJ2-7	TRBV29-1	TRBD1	CSVEGTGNLNEQYF	TGCAGCGTTGAAGGGACAGGGAATCTCAACGAGCAGTACTTC
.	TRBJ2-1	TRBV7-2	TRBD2	CASSPAGTSGNEQFF	TGTGCCAGCAGCCCCGCAGGGACTAGCGGCAATGAGCAGTTCTTC
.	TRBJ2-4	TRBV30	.	CAWDRPNFSKNIQYF	TGTGCCTGGGACAGGCCAAACTTTTCCAAAAACATTCAGTACTTC
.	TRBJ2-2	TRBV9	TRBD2	CASSVEAGAGELFF	TGTGCCAGCAGCGTAGAGGCGGGAGCCGGGGAGCTGTTTTTT
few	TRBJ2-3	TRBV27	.	CASSINGIPLSTDTQYF	TGTGCCAGCAGTATAAACGGGATTCCCCTTAGCACAGATACGCAGTATTTT
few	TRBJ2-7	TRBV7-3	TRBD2	CASSPSAGNYEQYF	TGTGCCAGCAGCCCTTCAGCGGGAAACTACGAGCAGTACTTC
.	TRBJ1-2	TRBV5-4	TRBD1	CASNLQGQFYGYTF	TGTGCCAGCAACCTCCAGGGACAGTTCTATGGCTACACCTTC
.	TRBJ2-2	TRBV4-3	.	CASSQEPSYRDTGELFF	TGCGCCAGCAGCCAAGAACCGTCTTACCGGGACACCGGGGAGCTGTTTTTT
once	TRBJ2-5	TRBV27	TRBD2	CASSASGGVQETQYF	TGTGCCAGCAGCGCTAGCGGGGGAGTCCAAGAGACCCAGTACTTC
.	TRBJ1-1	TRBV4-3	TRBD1	CASSQDRTGKTEAFF	TGCGCCAGCAGCCAAGACAGGACAGGGAAGACTGAAGCTTTCTTT
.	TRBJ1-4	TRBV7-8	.	CASSLLGANNEKLFF	TGTGCCAGCAGCCTCCTTGGTGCTAATAATGAAAAACTGTTTTTT
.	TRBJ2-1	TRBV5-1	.	CASSLDWRSYNEQFF	TGCGCCAGCAGCTTGGACTGGAGATCTTACAATGAGCAGTTCTTC
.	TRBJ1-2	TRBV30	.	CAWSVVSGPYTF	TGTGCCTGGAGTGTTGTGTCAGGGCCCTACACCTTC
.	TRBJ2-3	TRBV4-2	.	CASSRAWEVVTDTQYF	TGTGCCAGCAGCCGGGCGTGGGAGGTGGTCACAGATACGCAGTATTTT
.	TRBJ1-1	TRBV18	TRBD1	CASSDRASDTEAFF	TGTGCCAGCTCAGACAGGGCTTCGGACACTGAAGCTTTCTTT